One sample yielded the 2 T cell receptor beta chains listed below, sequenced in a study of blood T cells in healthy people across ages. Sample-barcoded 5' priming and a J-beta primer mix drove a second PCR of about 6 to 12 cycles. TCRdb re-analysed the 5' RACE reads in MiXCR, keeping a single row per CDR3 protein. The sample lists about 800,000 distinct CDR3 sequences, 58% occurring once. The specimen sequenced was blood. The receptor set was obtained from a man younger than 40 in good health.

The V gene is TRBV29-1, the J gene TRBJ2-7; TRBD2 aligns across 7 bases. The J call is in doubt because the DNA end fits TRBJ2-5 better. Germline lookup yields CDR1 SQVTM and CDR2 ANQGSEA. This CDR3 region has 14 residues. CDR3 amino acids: CSVRGLSGIETQYF. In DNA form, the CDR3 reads TGCAGCGTTCGGGGATTAAGCGGGATCGAGACCCAGTACTTC.

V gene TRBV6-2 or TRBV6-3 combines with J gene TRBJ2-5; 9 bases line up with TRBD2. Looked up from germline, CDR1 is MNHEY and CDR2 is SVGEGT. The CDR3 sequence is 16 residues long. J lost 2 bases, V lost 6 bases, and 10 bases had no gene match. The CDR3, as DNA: TGTGCCAGCAGAAAAGGGCGGGAGGGCCGGCAAGAGACCCAGTACTTC. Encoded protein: CASRKGREGRQETQYF.